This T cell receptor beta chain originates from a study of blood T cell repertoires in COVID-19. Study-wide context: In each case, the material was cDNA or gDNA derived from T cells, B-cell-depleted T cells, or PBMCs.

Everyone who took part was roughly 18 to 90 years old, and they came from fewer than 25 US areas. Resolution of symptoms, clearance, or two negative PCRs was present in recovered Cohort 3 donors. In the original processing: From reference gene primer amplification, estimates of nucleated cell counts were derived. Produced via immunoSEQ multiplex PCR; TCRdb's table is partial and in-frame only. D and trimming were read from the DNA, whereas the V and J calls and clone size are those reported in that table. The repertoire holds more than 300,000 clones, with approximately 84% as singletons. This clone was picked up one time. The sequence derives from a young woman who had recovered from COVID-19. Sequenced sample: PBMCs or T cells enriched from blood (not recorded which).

CDR3 sequence reads: CASSLADATNEKLFF. The CDR3 DNA reads TGCGCCAGCAGCTTGGCAGATGCAACTAATGAAAAACTGTTTTTT. The chain combines TRBV5-1 with TRBJ1-4; D not certain. There are 15 residues in the CDR3. Germline V gene lookup returns CDR1 SGHRS and CDR2 YFSETQ. Trimming stripped 0 bases from V and 0 bases from J, with 6 bases between. Variable domain in full (rest from reference TRBV5-1 and TRBJ1-4): KAGVTQTPRYLIKTRGQQVTLSCSPISGHRSVSWYQQTPGQGLQFLFEYFSETQRNKGNFPGRFSGRQFSNSRSEMNVSTLELGDSALYLCASSLADATNEKLFFGSGTQLSVL.